The 6 T cell receptor beta chains reported below all come from one sample, sequenced in a study of blood T cell repertoires in COVID-19. The table came from immunoSEQ multiplex PCR; TCRdb's copy has only in-frame clones and leaves some out. The sample consists of about 130,000 clones, 70% to 85% of them appearing once. Sequenced: PBMCs or T cells enriched from blood (not recorded which). Receptors were obtained from a man between 45 and 60 years old who had recovered from COVID-19.

A few counts support this clone. J is TRBJ1-5 and V is TRBV4-3; tentatively, D is TRBD1 (6 bases). Trimming took 0 bases from V and 6 from J, leaving 12 bases between them. Germline-derived CDR1 and CDR2 are LGHNA and YSLEER. The CDR3 has 15 residues. CDR3: CASSQDGAGAQPQHF. CDR3 in DNA: TGCGCCAGCAGCCAAGATGGGGCAGGGGCTCAGCCCCAGCATTTT.

The chain couples TRBV6-6 to TRBJ1-2, with TRBD1 matching 8 bases. Looked up from germline, CDR1 is MNHNY and CDR2 is SVGAGI (reference sequence). The CDR3 consists of 16 residues. J gave up 5 bases and V 2 bases, and 10 bases lay outside the gene matches. CDR3 region: CASSYQLGQGGYGYTF. For the CDR3, the DNA is TGTGCCAGCAGTTACCAACTTGGACAGGGAGGGTATGGCTACACCTTC.

The CDR3 sequence is CASSLGGAYGYTF. The CDR3 DNA sequence: TGTGCCAGCAGCCTAGGGGGCGCCTATGGCTACACCTTC. The chain uses TRBV11-2 and TRBJ1-2; 7 positions agree with TRBD1. After removal of 5 bases from V and 4 bases from J, the junction contained 4 bases not matched to a gene. The CDR3 spans 13 residues. CDR1 and CDR2 (germline): SGHAT, FQNNGV.

This chain links TRBV12-3 or TRBV12-4 with TRBJ2-2; the D gene is possibly TRBD1 (6 bases). CDR3 length: 13 amino acids. V lost 3 bases to trimming and J lost 5 bases, with 7 bases between them. CDR3 DNA: TGTGCCAGCAGTTTCGACAGGACCGGGGAGCTGTTTTTT. The encoded protein is CASSFDRTGELFF.

This chain uses TRBV6-2 or TRBV6-3 with TRBJ1-1; D not resolved. The V gene's germline CDR1 is MNHEY and CDR2 SVGEGT. V lost 3 bases to trimming and J lost 5 bases, with 19 bases between them. The CDR3 runs 16 residues. CDR3 sequence reads: CASSYNAGSGPTEAFF. The CDR3 DNA sequence: TGTGCCAGCAGTTATAATGCGGGCAGCGGGCCGACTGAAGCTTTCTTT.

This rearrangement joins TRBV5-5 to TRBJ1-4, with 10 bases that match TRBD1. The CDR3 runs 15 residues. Unmatched junction bases numbered 5, after V lost 1 base and J lost 8 bases. Germline values: CDR1 SGHKS, CDR2 YYEKEE (reference sequence). The CDR3, as DNA: TGTGCCAGCAGCTTGTTGGGACAGGGGTCCGAAAAACTGTTTTTT. It specifies CASSLLGQGSEKLFF. The whole variable domain, filled in from reference TRBV5-5 and TRBJ1-4, reads DAGVTQSPTHLIKTRGQQVTLRCSPISGHKSVSWYQQVLGQGPQFIFQYYEKEERGRGNFPDRFSARQFPNYSSELNVNALLLGDSALYLCASSLLGQGSEKLFFGSGTQLSVL.